This is a list of T cell receptor beta chains from one sample in a study of T-cell reconstitution after alpha-beta-depleted transplantation in children. TCRdb redid the calling of the PCR reads with MiXCR, one entry per CDR3 protein. This sample has 500,000 to 600,000 distinct CDR3 sequences; about 31% occur once, and the top ten carry around 2.3%. Source: PBMCs from the stem cell graft donor, taken from the stem cell graft. Receptors were obtained from a human donor who donated a stem cell graft to a child with aplastic anemia. Each CDR3 is given with its conserved first and last residue. D genes are given only for firm matches. Some rows mark clone size as missing; the rest say once, few, many or name a class of expanded clone.

v_call	j_call	clone_size	d_call	cdr3_aa	cdr3_nt
TRBV6-1	TRBJ1-5	-	-	CASGLSGVQPQHF	TGTGCCAGCGGTCTGTCAGGGGTTCAGCCCCAGCATTTT
TRBV29-1	TRBJ1-1	-	-	CSDVAGSTEAFF	TGCAGCGACGTTGCGGGATCCACTGAAGCTTTCTTT
TRBV11-2	TRBJ2-1	-	TRBD2	CASSLDPGLALRNEQFF	TGTGCCAGCAGCTTAGATCCAGGACTAGCGCTGAGGAATGAGCAGTTCTTC
TRBV29-1	TRBJ1-3	-	-	CSGLQGSGNTIYF	TGCAGCGGCCTACAAGGCTCTGGAAACACCATATATTTT
TRBV20-1	TRBJ2-1	many	TRBD2	CSARLPGLPYNEQFF	TGCAGTGCTAGACTGCCGGGACTACCATACAATGAGCAGTTCTTC
TRBV4-2	TRBJ1-1	-	-	CASTSRDSLTLNTEAFF	TGTGCCAGCACGTCCCGCGACAGCCTTACTTTGAACACTGAAGCTTTCTTT
TRBV4-1	TRBJ1-1	-	TRBD1	CASSPPSTGANTEAFF	TGCGCCAGCAGCCCGCCTTCGACAGGGGCGAACACTGAAGCTTTCTTT
TRBV5-6	TRBJ2-1	few	TRBD2	CASSLAGGEFLNEQFF	TGTGCCAGCAGCTTGGCCGGGGGGGAGTTTCTAAATGAGCAGTTCTTC
TRBV5-6	TRBJ1-2	few	-	CASSLPSSGYTF	TGTGCCAGCAGCTTGCCCTCTAGCGGCTACACCTTC
TRBV11-2	TRBJ1-1	few	-	CASSLDQTGREAFF	TGTGCCAGCAGCTTAGATCAAACAGGGAGGGAAGCTTTCTTT
TRBV24-1	TRBJ2-5	few	-	CATSDGGIAETQYF	TGTGCCACCAGTGACGGGGGTATCGCAGAGACCCAGTACTTC
TRBV12-3/TRBV12-4	TRBJ2-1	-	-	CASGPGTLVYEQFF	TGTGCCAGCGGACCCGGGACTCTGGTATATGAGCAGTTCTTC
TRBV18	TRBJ2-2	-	TRBD2	CASSLGLAGTGELFF	TGTGCCAGCTCACTCGGACTAGCGGGCACCGGGGAGCTGTTTTTT
TRBV9	TRBJ2-2	-	TRBD1	CASSGTGTGVTGELFF	TGTGCCAGCAGCGGGACCGGGACAGGGGTCACCGGGGAGCTGTTTTTT
TRBV6-6	TRBJ2-7	-	-	CASSASGSYEQYF	TGTGCCAGCAGTGCGTCGGGCTCCTACGAGCAGTACTTC
TRBV5-1	TRBJ1-6	-	TRBD1	CASSLLGQGDSPLHF	TGCGCCAGCAGCTTGCTGGGACAGGGGGATTCACCCCTCCACTTT
TRBV20-1	TRBJ1-4	-	-	CSATGTQGEKLFF	TGCAGTGCTACCGGGACCCAAGGGGAAAAACTGTTTTTT
TRBV18	TRBJ2-1	few	-	CASSPLAANYNEQFF	TGTGCCAGCTCACCACTAGCAGCCAATTACAATGAGCAGTTCTTC
TRBV12-3/TRBV12-4	TRBJ2-3	few	TRBD2	CASSFIGTSGRDTQYF	TGTGCCAGCAGCTTCATTGGGACTAGCGGGAGGGATACGCAGTATTTT
TRBV14	TRBJ2-1	-	TRBD1	CASSLGGYTYNEQFF	TGTGCCAGCAGCCTAGGGGGCTACACCTACAATGAGCAGTTCTTC
TRBV5-1	TRBJ1-4	-	-	CASSLKGPGANEKLFF	TGCGCCAGCAGCTTAAAAGGGCCAGGGGCGAACGAAAAACTGTTTTTT
TRBV5-1	TRBJ1-1	-	-	CASSLVVGLSEAFF	TGCGCCAGCAGCTTAGTTGTTGGACTGTCTGAAGCTTTCTTT
TRBV20-1	TRBJ2-3	-	-	CSARSSLALSTDTQYF	TGCAGTGCTAGATCAAGTTTAGCGCTAAGCACAGATACGCAGTATTTT
TRBV6-1	TRBJ2-3	-	TRBD2	CASSLREGRPDTQYF	TGTGCCAGCAGTCTCCGGGAGGGCCGGCCAGATACGCAGTATTTT
TRBV5-1	TRBJ2-1	-	-	CASSPGQRGNEQFF	TGCGCCAGCAGCCCCGGACAGCGGGGCAATGAGCAGTTCTTC
TRBV12-3/TRBV12-4	TRBJ1-5	-	TRBD1	CASSTGTGVNQPQHF	TGTGCCAGCAGCACCGGGACAGGAGTCAATCAGCCCCAGCATTTT
TRBV6-5	TRBJ1-5	-	-	CASSYKGSNQPQHF	TGTGCCAGCAGTTACAAGGGTAGCAATCAGCCCCAGCATTTT
TRBV15	TRBJ2-2	once	-	CATSSLADPTGELFF	TGTGCCACCAGCAGCTTAGCGGATCCCACCGGGGAGCTGTTTTTT
TRBV3-1	TRBJ1-5	few	-	CASSQDTRLNQPQHF	TGTGCCAGCAGCCAAGATACGAGGCTCAATCAGCCCCAGCATTTT
TRBV6-1	TRBJ2-1	few	TRBD2	CASSLLAGGGLSGEQFF	TGTGCCAGCAGCCTCCTAGCGGGAGGAGGACTTTCGGGTGAGCAGTTCTTC
TRBV7-2	TRBJ2-7	-	-	CASSYHDRTYEQYF	TGTGCCAGCAGCTATCACGACAGGACCTACGAGCAGTACTTC
TRBV7-8	TRBJ2-1	-	-	CASSLAALQGWNEQFF	TGTGCCAGCAGCTTAGCTGCCCTTCAGGGGTGGAATGAGCAGTTCTTC
TRBV29-1	TRBJ2-3	few	TRBD2	CSVRTSGTSRDTQYF	TGCAGCGTTCGGACTAGCGGGACCTCCAGAGATACGCAGTATTTT
TRBV7-6	TRBJ2-7	few	-	CASSSTASSGTEQYF	TGTGCCAGCAGCTCTACTGCTAGCTCCGGGACCGAGCAGTACTTC
TRBV29-1	TRBJ1-2	few	-	CSVGTYNYGYTF	TGCAGCGTGGGGACATACAACTATGGCTACACCTTC
TRBV11-1	TRBJ2-1	-	-	CASSLALRRGHNEQFF	TGTGCCAGCAGCTTAGCCCTCCGACGCGGGCACAATGAGCAGTTCTTC
TRBV4-3	TRBJ2-5	once	TRBD2	CASSHGTSAKETQYF	TGCGCCAGCAGCCACGGGACTAGCGCGAAAGAGACCCAGTACTTC
TRBV11-2	TRBJ1-2	few	-	CASSLEGASNYGYTF	TGTGCCAGCAGCTTAGAGGGGGCTAGTAACTATGGCTACACCTTC
TRBV12-3/TRBV12-4	TRBJ1-1	-	-	CASSFVEKNTEAFF	TGTGCCAGCAGTTTCGTGGAGAAGAACACTGAAGCTTTCTTT
TRBV27	TRBJ1-4	few	-	CASSLYMSLGEKLFF	TGTGCCAGCAGTCTATATATGAGTTTAGGTGAAAAACTGTTTTTT
TRBV29-1	TRBJ2-2	-	-	CSVVSSQVGTGELFF	TGCAGCGTTGTTTCGTCTCAGGTCGGAACCGGGGAGCTGTTTTTT
TRBV29-1	TRBJ2-1	few	-	CSVEEGYEQFF	TGCAGCGTTGAGGAAGGGTATGAGCAGTTCTTC
TRBV5-1	TRBJ2-5	few	-	CASSYRATGRTGETQYF	TGCGCCAGCAGCTACCGGGCGACAGGGAGGACGGGAGAGACCCAGTACTTC
TRBV4-3	TRBJ1-2	-	-	CASSQVLLPGGYGYTF	TGCGCCAGCAGCCAAGTACTGCTGCCGGGAGGCTATGGCTACACCTTC
TRBV12-3/TRBV12-4	TRBJ1-3	-	-	CASSFRPIYSGNTIYF	TGTGCCAGCAGTTTCCGACCGATCTACTCTGGAAACACCATATATTTT
TRBV20-1	TRBJ2-2	many	-	CSLSGAGGTGELFF	TGCAGTCTATCAGGGGCCGGGGGCACCGGGGAGCTGTTTTTT
TRBV7-9	TRBJ1-5	few	-	CASSLDSGGAQPQHF	TGTGCCAGCAGCTTAGACTCGGGGGGGGCTCAGCCCCAGCATTTT
TRBV18	TRBJ2-7	-	-	CASSPPVTSEQYF	TGTGCCAGCTCACCACCGGTGACCAGCGAGCAGTACTTC